This TCR beta chain was sequenced for a study of cytomegalovirus exposure and HLA in healthy donors. Points on this clone: Antigen: not known.

Sequenced by immunoSEQ multiplex PCR; TCRdb stores in-frame clones only, minus some. The sample yields under 50,000 clones, approximately 93% seen once. Study-wide results and caveats: The study flagged around 150 TCR beta chains as cytomegalovirus-associated.

Sequencing input: PBMCs. This receptor was identified in a woman aged 18-30 years in good health and CMV-seronegative.

Here the CDR3 reads CASSEGQGIYEQYF. CDR3 in DNA: TGTGCCAGCAGTGAAGGCCAGGGAATCTACGAGCAGTACTTC. The chain is built from TRBV6-1 and TRBJ2-7; D possibly corresponds to TRBD1 (5 bases). The CDR3 contains 14 residues. The germline gives CDR1 MNHNS, CDR2 SASEGT. The V gene lost 1 base and the J gene lost 3 bases, with 10 bases spanning the gap.